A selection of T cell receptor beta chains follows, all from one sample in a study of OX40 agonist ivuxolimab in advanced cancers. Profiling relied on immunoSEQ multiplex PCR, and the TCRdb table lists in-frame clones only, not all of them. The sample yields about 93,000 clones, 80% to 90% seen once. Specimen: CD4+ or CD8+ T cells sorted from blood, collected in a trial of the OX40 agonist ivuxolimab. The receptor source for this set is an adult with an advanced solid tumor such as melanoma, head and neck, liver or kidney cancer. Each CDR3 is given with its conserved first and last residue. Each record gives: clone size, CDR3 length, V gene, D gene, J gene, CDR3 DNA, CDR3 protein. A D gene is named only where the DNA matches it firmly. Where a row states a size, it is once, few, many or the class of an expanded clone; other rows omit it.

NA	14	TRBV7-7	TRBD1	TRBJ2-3	TGTGCTAGCAGCCGGGACAGCTACACAGATACGCAGTATTTT	CASSRDSYTDTQYF
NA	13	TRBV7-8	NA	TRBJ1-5	TGTGCCAGCAGCTTAGCGTTCAATCAGCCCCAGCATTTT	CASSLAFNQPQHF
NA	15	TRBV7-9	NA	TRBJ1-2	TGTGCCAGCAGCTCACCGGCCCAACTAAACTATGGCTACACCTTC	CASSSPAQLNYGYTF
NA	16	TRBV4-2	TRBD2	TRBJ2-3	TGTGCCAGCAGCCTGTTAGGACTAGCCGCCACAGATACGCAGTATTTT	CASSLLGLAATDTQYF
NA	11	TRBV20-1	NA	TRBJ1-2	TGCAGTGCTAGACGGACGGGCGGCTACACCTTC	CSARRTGGYTF
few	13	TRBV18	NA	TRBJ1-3	TGTGCCAGCTCACCCTCTGGAGAAAACACCATATATTTT	CASSPSGENTIYF
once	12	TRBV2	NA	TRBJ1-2	TGTGCCAGCGTTGAGGTTTGGTATGGCTACACCTTC	CASVEVWYGYTF
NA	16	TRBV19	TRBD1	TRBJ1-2	TGTGCCAGTAGTGAAATCACAGGGGGCGAGGGCTATGGCTACACCTTC	CASSEITGGEGYGYTF
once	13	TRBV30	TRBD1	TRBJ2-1	TGTGCCTGGCGACAGGGGGCTTACAATGAGCAGTTCTTC	CAWRQGAYNEQFF
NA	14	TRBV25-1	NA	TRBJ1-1	TGTGCCAGCAGTGAAGGGGGGTGGGGGACTGAAGCTTTCTTT	CASSEGGWGTEAFF
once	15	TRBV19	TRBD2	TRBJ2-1	TGTGCCAGTAGTATTCTAGCGGGAGGGAACAATGAGCAGTTCTTC	CASSILAGGNNEQFF
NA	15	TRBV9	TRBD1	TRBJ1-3	TGTGCCAGCAGCGCAGGGGGCCTAACCGGAAACACCATATATTTT	CASSAGGLTGNTIYF
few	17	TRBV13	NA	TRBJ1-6	TGTGCCAGCAGCTTTAGAGGGGTGAGCTCCTATAATTCACCCCTCCACTTT	CASSFRGVSSYNSPLHF
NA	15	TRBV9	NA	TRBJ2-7	TGTGCCAGCAGCCCTAGCTTCCACTTACCCAGCGAGCAGTACTTC	CASSPSFHLPSEQYF
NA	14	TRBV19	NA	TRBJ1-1	TGTGCCAGTAGGGTGGGGGATGCGAGCACTGAAGCTTTCTTT	CASRVGDASTEAFF
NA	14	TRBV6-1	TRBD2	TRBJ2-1	TGTGCCAGCAGTCCCGGGGACTACTACAATGAGCAGTTCTTC	CASSPGDYYNEQFF
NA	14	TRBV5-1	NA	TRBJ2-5	TGCGCCAGCGAAGTTAGAGGGGCGGGGGAGACCCAGTACTTC	CASEVRGAGETQYF